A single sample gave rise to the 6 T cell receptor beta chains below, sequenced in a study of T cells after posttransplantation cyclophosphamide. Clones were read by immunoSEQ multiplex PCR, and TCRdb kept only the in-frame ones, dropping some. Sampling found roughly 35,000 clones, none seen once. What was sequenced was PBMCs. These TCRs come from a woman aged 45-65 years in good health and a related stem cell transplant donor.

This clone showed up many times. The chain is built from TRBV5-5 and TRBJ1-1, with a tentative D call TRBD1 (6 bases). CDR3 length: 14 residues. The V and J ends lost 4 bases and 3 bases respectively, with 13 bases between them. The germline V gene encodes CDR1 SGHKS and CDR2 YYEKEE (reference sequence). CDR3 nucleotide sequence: TGTGCCAGCAGCGCAGTGGCAGGGGACACTGAAGCTTTCTTT. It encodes CASSAVAGDTEAFF.

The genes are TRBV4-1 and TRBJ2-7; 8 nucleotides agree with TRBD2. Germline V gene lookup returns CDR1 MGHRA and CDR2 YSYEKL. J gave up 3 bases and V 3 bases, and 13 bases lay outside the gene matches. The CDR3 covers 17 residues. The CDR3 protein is CASSQVARGGADYEQYF. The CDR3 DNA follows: TGCGCCAGCAGCCAGGTGGCCCGGGGGGGGGCGGACTACGAGCAGTACTTC.

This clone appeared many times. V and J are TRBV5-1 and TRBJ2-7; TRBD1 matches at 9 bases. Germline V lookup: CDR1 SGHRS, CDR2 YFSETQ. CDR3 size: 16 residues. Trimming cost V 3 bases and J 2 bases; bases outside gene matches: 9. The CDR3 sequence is CASSSGRQGVTYEQYF. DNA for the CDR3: TGCGCCAGCAGCTCCGGAAGACAGGGGGTTACCTACGAGCAGTACTTC.

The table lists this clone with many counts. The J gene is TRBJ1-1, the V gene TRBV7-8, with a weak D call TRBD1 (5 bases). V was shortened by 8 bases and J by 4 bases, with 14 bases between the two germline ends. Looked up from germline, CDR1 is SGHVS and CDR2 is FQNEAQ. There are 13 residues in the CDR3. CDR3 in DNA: TGTGCCAGCGAGGTGGGGGGGGGCACTGAAGCTTTCTTT. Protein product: CASEVGGGTEAFF.

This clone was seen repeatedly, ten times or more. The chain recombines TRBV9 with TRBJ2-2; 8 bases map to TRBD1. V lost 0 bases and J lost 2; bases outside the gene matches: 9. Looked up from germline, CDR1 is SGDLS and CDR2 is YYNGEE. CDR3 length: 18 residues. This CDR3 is CASSVVGWDRQNTGELFF. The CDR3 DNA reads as TGTGCCAGCAGCGTAGTAGGTTGGGACAGGCAAAACACCGGGGAGCTGTTTTTT.

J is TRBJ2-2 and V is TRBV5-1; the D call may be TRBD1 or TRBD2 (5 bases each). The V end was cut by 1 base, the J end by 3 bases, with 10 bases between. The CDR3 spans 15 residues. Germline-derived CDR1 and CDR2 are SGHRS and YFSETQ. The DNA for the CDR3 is TGCGCCAGCAGCTTGTTGCAGGGAGACACCGGGGAGCTGTTTTTT. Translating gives CASSLLQGDTGELFF. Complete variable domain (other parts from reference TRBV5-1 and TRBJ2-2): KAGVTQTPRYLIKTRGQQVTLSCSPISGHRSVSWYQQTPGQGLQFLFEYFSETQRNKGNFPGRFSGRQFSNSRSEMNVSTLELGDSALYLCASSLLQGDTGELFFGEGSRLTVL.